Listed below are T cell receptor beta chains from one sample, sequenced in a study of regulatory T cells in long-lasting Graves disease. TCRdb re-analysed the multiplex PCR reads in MiXCR, keeping a single row per CDR3 protein. This table has some 220,000 distinct CDR3 sequences, roughly 19% appearing once. These data are also associated with another study on T cells in Graves' hyperthyroidism and ophthalmopathy.

Material: peripheral blood mononuclear cells (PBMCs), obtained at new diagnosis, from a patient treated with antithyroid drugs. The receptors were sampled from a woman aged 25 to 39 with Graves disease. CDR3s include the opening cysteine and the closing phenylalanine or tryptophan. Fields, in order: V gene, J gene, D gene, clone size, CDR3 protein, CDR3 DNA. A D gene is named only where the DNA matches it firmly. Clone size, where shown, is once, few, many, or a class for clones that have expanded.

v_call: TRBV10-2; j_call: TRBJ2-7; d_call: TRBD1; clone_size: many; cdr3_aa: CASSGTGGYEQYF; cdr3_nt: TGTGCCAGCAGTGGGACAGGGGGCTACGAGCAGTACTTC
v_call: TRBV2; j_call: TRBJ2-1; d_call: TRBD2; clone_size: many; cdr3_aa: CASTLPAGGNYNEQFF; cdr3_nt: TGTGCCAGCACCCTCCCAGCGGGGGGGAATTACAATGAGCAGTTCTTC
v_call: TRBV6-1; j_call: TRBJ2-7; d_call: -; clone_size: many; cdr3_aa: CASSEWRDFEQYF; cdr3_nt: TGTGCCAGCAGTGAATGGAGGGACTTCGAGCAGTACTTC
v_call: TRBV11-2; j_call: TRBJ1-1; d_call: -; clone_size: many; cdr3_aa: CASTVTKVNTEAFF; cdr3_nt: TGTGCCAGCACCGTGACCAAAGTGAACACTGAAGCTTTCTTT
v_call: TRBV20-1; j_call: TRBJ2-5; d_call: TRBD2; clone_size: many; cdr3_aa: CSAVVGGETQYF; cdr3_nt: TGCAGTGCTGTAGTCGGGGGGGAGACCCAGTACTTC
v_call: TRBV28; j_call: TRBJ2-7; d_call: TRBD2; clone_size: few; cdr3_aa: CASSLRLAATYEQYF; cdr3_nt: TGTGCCAGCAGTCTGCGACTAGCGGCTACCTACGAGCAGTACTTC
v_call: TRBV28; j_call: TRBJ2-1; d_call: -; clone_size: many; cdr3_aa: CASRPGSPEGYNEQFF; cdr3_nt: TGTGCCAGCAGACCCGGAAGCCCCGAAGGTTACAATGAGCAGTTCTTC
v_call: TRBV6-1; j_call: TRBJ1-1; d_call: -; clone_size: -; cdr3_aa: CASSTSENTEAFF; cdr3_nt: TGTGCCAGCAGTACATCGGAGAACACTGAAGCTTTCTTT
v_call: TRBV12-3/TRBV12-4; j_call: TRBJ2-3; d_call: -; clone_size: -; cdr3_aa: CASRPQGSTDTQYF; cdr3_nt: TGTGCCAGCAGACCACAGGGTTCCACAGATACGCAGTATTTT
v_call: TRBV2; j_call: TRBJ2-5; d_call: -; clone_size: many; cdr3_aa: CASRTGSPPETQYF; cdr3_nt: TGTGCCAGCAGAACCGGGAGCCCTCCCGAGACCCAGTACTTC
v_call: TRBV20-1; j_call: TRBJ1-5; d_call: TRBD1; clone_size: many; cdr3_aa: CSACRDREYFLRQPQHF; cdr3_nt: TGCAGTGCTTGCCGGGACAGGGAATACTTTCTAAGGCAGCCCCAGCATTTT
v_call: TRBV9; j_call: TRBJ2-2; d_call: -; clone_size: few; cdr3_aa: CASSAGGPNTRELFF; cdr3_nt: TGTGCCAGCAGCGCCGGGGGACCGAACACCCGGGAGCTGTTTTTT
v_call: TRBV6-6; j_call: TRBJ1-1; d_call: -; clone_size: many; cdr3_aa: CASSYSSRDLTNTEAFF; cdr3_nt: TGTGCCAGCAGTTACTCGAGTCGGGACCTCACTAACACTGAAGCTTTCTTT
v_call: TRBV6-1; j_call: TRBJ2-5; d_call: TRBD1; clone_size: many; cdr3_aa: CASTDRGQSETQYF; cdr3_nt: TGTGCCAGCACTGACAGGGGGCAGTCAGAGACCCAGTACTTC
v_call: TRBV28; j_call: TRBJ2-7; d_call: TRBD1; clone_size: many; cdr3_aa: CASSLGQGPYEQYF; cdr3_nt: TGTGCCAGCAGTTTAGGACAGGGCCCCTACGAGCAGTACTTC
v_call: TRBV19; j_call: TRBJ1-6; d_call: -; clone_size: many; cdr3_aa: CASRLQGTEESPLHF; cdr3_nt: TGTGCCAGTAGACTACAGGGTACAGAGGAATCACCCCTCCACTTT
v_call: TRBV2; j_call: TRBJ2-2; d_call: TRBD1; clone_size: many; cdr3_aa: CASSLDREKLFF; cdr3_nt: TGTGCCAGCAGTTTGGACAGGGAGAAGCTGTTTTTT
v_call: TRBV12-3/TRBV12-4; j_call: TRBJ1-2; d_call: -; clone_size: -; cdr3_aa: CASSPAGPRTPNYGYTF; cdr3_nt: TGTGCCAGCAGTCCGGCGGGACCGAGAACTCCTAACTATGGCTACACCTTC
v_call: TRBV7-2; j_call: TRBJ2-7; d_call: TRBD2; clone_size: many; cdr3_aa: CASSNGLAGEQYF; cdr3_nt: TGTGCCAGCAGCAATGGACTAGCGGGGGAGCAGTACTTC
v_call: TRBV30; j_call: TRBJ2-7; d_call: TRBD2; clone_size: -; cdr3_aa: CAWSGSGGYEQYF; cdr3_nt: TGTGCCTGGAGTGGATCGGGAGGCTACGAGCAGTACTTC
v_call: TRBV3-1; j_call: TRBJ1-6; d_call: -; clone_size: many; cdr3_aa: CASSPKGRRNSPLHF; cdr3_nt: TGTGCCAGCAGCCCCAAGGGGAGGAGGAATTCACCCCTCCACTTT
v_call: TRBV27; j_call: TRBJ2-1; d_call: TRBD1; clone_size: -; cdr3_aa: CASSYGRDRSSYNEQFF; cdr3_nt: TGTGCCAGCAGTTACGGGCGGGACAGGAGCTCCTACAATGAGCAGTTCTTC
v_call: TRBV10-1; j_call: TRBJ2-7; d_call: TRBD1; clone_size: many; cdr3_aa: CASSESPDRDEQYF; cdr3_nt: TGCGCCAGCAGTGAGTCGCCCGACAGGGACGAGCAGTACTTC
v_call: TRBV19; j_call: TRBJ1-1; d_call: TRBD1; clone_size: many; cdr3_aa: CASSKQGAMNTEAFF; cdr3_nt: TGTGCCAGTAGTAAACAGGGGGCTATGAACACTGAAGCTTTCTTT
v_call: TRBV19; j_call: TRBJ2-1; d_call: TRBD2; clone_size: many; cdr3_aa: CASSPRFGTSSPQFF; cdr3_nt: TGTGCCAGTAGTCCTAGATTCGGGACTAGTTCACCGCAGTTCTTC
v_call: TRBV6-1; j_call: TRBJ2-7; d_call: -; clone_size: many; cdr3_aa: CASRPRSTSYEQYF; cdr3_nt: TGTGCCAGCAGACCCCGGTCGACCTCCTACGAGCAGTACTTC
v_call: TRBV20-1; j_call: TRBJ2-7; d_call: TRBD1; clone_size: many; cdr3_aa: CSGRPHGTGGWAGEDEQYF; cdr3_nt: TGCAGTGGACGACCACACGGGACAGGGGGCTGGGCGGGAGAGGACGAGCAGTACTTC
v_call: TRBV18; j_call: TRBJ2-5; d_call: TRBD1; clone_size: many; cdr3_aa: CASSPSRGQGAETQYF; cdr3_nt: TGTGCCAGCTCACCATCGCGAGGACAGGGGGCAGAGACCCAGTACTTC
v_call: TRBV20-1; j_call: TRBJ2-7; d_call: -; clone_size: many; cdr3_aa: CSARPTRGSYEQYF; cdr3_nt: TGCAGTGCCAGGCCAACACGGGGCTCCTACGAGCAGTACTTC
v_call: TRBV28; j_call: TRBJ1-6; d_call: -; clone_size: -; cdr3_aa: CASSPQGRSSSYNSPLHF; cdr3_nt: TGTGCCAGCAGTCCCCAGGGGAGGAGTAGCTCCTATAATTCACCCCTCCACTTT
v_call: TRBV28; j_call: TRBJ2-3; d_call: -; clone_size: -; cdr3_aa: CASSSRLADTQYF; cdr3_nt: TGTGCCAGCAGCTCACGACTCGCAGATACGCAGTATTTT
v_call: TRBV29-1; j_call: TRBJ2-1; d_call: -; clone_size: few; cdr3_aa: CGNTQGGAREQFF; cdr3_nt: TGCGGCAACACTCAGGGGGGGGCTAGGGAGCAGTTCTTC
v_call: TRBV10-3; j_call: TRBJ1-1; d_call: -; clone_size: many; cdr3_aa: CAISKQGLNTEAFF; cdr3_nt: TGTGCCATCAGCAAACAGGGACTGAACACTGAAGCTTTCTTT
v_call: TRBV30; j_call: TRBJ1-1; d_call: -; clone_size: many; cdr3_aa: CAWRANTEAFF; cdr3_nt: TGTGCCTGGAGAGCGAACACTGAAGCTTTCTTT
v_call: TRBV28; j_call: TRBJ2-4; d_call: TRBD1; clone_size: many; cdr3_aa: CASSPLLGQGKNIQYF; cdr3_nt: TGTGCCAGCAGTCCATTACTGGGACAGGGGAAAAACATTCAGTACTTC
v_call: TRBV4-2; j_call: TRBJ2-1; d_call: -; clone_size: few; cdr3_aa: CASSQERNDDNEQFF; cdr3_nt: TGTGCCAGCAGCCAAGAAAGGAACGACGACAATGAGCAGTTCTTC
v_call: TRBV2; j_call: TRBJ2-7; d_call: -; clone_size: many; cdr3_aa: CASRQGSYEQYF; cdr3_nt: TGTGCCAGCAGACAGGGTTCCTACGAGCAGTACTTC
v_call: TRBV12-5; j_call: TRBJ1-1; d_call: -; clone_size: many; cdr3_aa: CASGLVRPENTEAFF; cdr3_nt: TGTGCTAGTGGTTTGGTACGCCCCGAGAACACTGAAGCTTTCTTT
v_call: TRBV6-1; j_call: TRBJ1-5; d_call: -; clone_size: many; cdr3_aa: CASSERQAYQPQHF; cdr3_nt: TGTGCCAGCAGTGAAAGGCAGGCCTATCAGCCCCAGCATTTT
v_call: TRBV27; j_call: TRBJ1-2; d_call: -; clone_size: many; cdr3_aa: CASSSGRGNYGYTF; cdr3_nt: TGTGCCAGCAGTTCGGGACGCGGTAACTATGGCTACACCTTC
v_call: TRBV2; j_call: TRBJ1-5; d_call: -; clone_size: many; cdr3_aa: CASSVRRDPSNQPQHF; cdr3_nt: TGTGCCAGCAGTGTTAGAAGGGACCCTAGCAATCAGCCCCAGCATTTT
v_call: TRBV7-9; j_call: TRBJ1-1; d_call: TRBD1; clone_size: many; cdr3_aa: CASSTRQGNTEAFF; cdr3_nt: TGTGCCAGCAGCACTAGACAGGGGAACACTGAAGCTTTCTTT
v_call: TRBV11-3; j_call: TRBJ2-7; d_call: TRBD1; clone_size: many; cdr3_aa: CASSLLMAGTGVREQYF; cdr3_nt: TGTGCCAGCAGCTTATTGATGGCCGGGACAGGGGTACGCGAGCAGTACTTC
v_call: TRBV19; j_call: TRBJ2-5; d_call: TRBD1; clone_size: many; cdr3_aa: CASSPQSTGAETQYF; cdr3_nt: TGTGCCAGTAGTCCCCAATCGACAGGGGCAGAGACCCAGTACTTC
v_call: TRBV13; j_call: TRBJ1-1; d_call: -; clone_size: many; cdr3_aa: CASSLKGGDTEAFF; cdr3_nt: TGTGCCAGCAGCTTAAAGGGGGGAGACACTGAAGCTTTCTTT
v_call: TRBV25-1; j_call: TRBJ1-2; d_call: -; clone_size: few; cdr3_aa: CASSEEERGPNYGYTF; cdr3_nt: TGTGCCAGCAGTGAAGAGGAACGGGGTCCTAACTATGGCTACACCTTC
v_call: TRBV20-1; j_call: TRBJ1-2; d_call: -; clone_size: many; cdr3_aa: CRLTPGGGDGYTF; cdr3_nt: TGCAGACTCACCCCGGGGGGGGGCGATGGCTACACCTTC
v_call: TRBV2; j_call: TRBJ1-1; d_call: -; clone_size: many; cdr3_aa: CASSEGPALNTEAFF; cdr3_nt: TGTGCCAGCAGTGAAGGGCCAGCCTTGAACACTGAAGCTTTCTTT
v_call: TRBV2; j_call: TRBJ2-5; d_call: -; clone_size: many; cdr3_aa: CATIPRSTLQETQYF; cdr3_nt: TGTGCCACCATCCCACGCAGTACCCTCCAAGAGACCCAGTACTTC
v_call: TRBV5-1; j_call: TRBJ2-3; d_call: TRBD2; clone_size: many; cdr3_aa: CASSLGLAEGRTDTQYF; cdr3_nt: TGCGCCAGCAGCCTGGGACTAGCGGAGGGTAGGACAGATACGCAGTATTTT
v_call: TRBV24-1; j_call: TRBJ2-1; d_call: -; clone_size: many; cdr3_aa: CATSDLTGSPYNEQFF; cdr3_nt: TGTGCCACCAGTGATTTAACCGGGAGTCCCTACAATGAGCAGTTCTTC
v_call: TRBV2; j_call: TRBJ1-4; d_call: TRBD1; clone_size: many; cdr3_aa: CASTRQGTDEKLFF; cdr3_nt: TGTGCCAGCACTCGACAGGGAACAGATGAAAAACTGTTTTTT
v_call: TRBV6-1; j_call: TRBJ1-1; d_call: -; clone_size: many; cdr3_aa: CASRKTGQRGAEAFF; cdr3_nt: TGTGCCAGCAGAAAAACAGGACAGAGGGGGGCTGAAGCTTTCTTT
v_call: TRBV2; j_call: TRBJ1-1; d_call: -; clone_size: -; cdr3_aa: CASKATMNTEAFF; cdr3_nt: TGTGCCAGCAAAGCGACCATGAACACTGAAGCTTTCTTT